This TCR beta chain was retrieved from a study of blood T cell repertoires in COVID-19 (dated by TCRdb to the early 2020s). In terms of the full investigation: Samples from collaborators originated in the United States, Italy and Spain and spanned both the acute and convalescent phases of COVID-19. The dataset comprised deeply sampled blood TCRbeta repertoires from subjects exposed to, actively infected with, or recovered from COVID-19. Where HLA class I and class II types were available, the types were taken from metadata supplied by the sample provider, not from assay-based typing. The repertoires were made available in a free public database intended to serve as a resource for research on the immune response to SARS-CoV-2. Sample metadata almost always included a de-identified subject ID, COVID-19 status, age in years and sex. Samples were obtained from the ongoing ImmuneRACE study (first 160 participants) and from roughly 1,300 subjects provided by 6 global collaborators. The material from the prospective study consisted of cDNA or gDNA derived from T cells, B-cell-depleted T cells, or PBMCs.

The paper's findings and limits, for the study overall: Clinical and demographic metadata were provided uncurated, with the amount varying by source and participant.

As for this clone: What antigen it recognizes has not been identified. Per-base quality was not reported, and no clone a single base away is much larger than it.

TCRbeta CDR3 regions were amplified from genomic DNA using the immunoSEQ Assay, a bias-controlled multiplex PCR. Turning to the authors' computational methods: Nucleated cell counts per sample were estimated from amplification of reference gene primers within the assay. To quantify the absolute abundance of each unique TCRbeta CDR3 rearrangement, sequence reads were collapsed and filtered. For each sample, productive Simpson clonality was calculated as the square root of Simpson's diversity index across productive rearrangements. Sourced from immuneACCESS, this table was stored by TCRdb with only in-frame sequences that have V and J called. A share of the clones is absent; for the studies checked, an unresolved V gene accounts for under half, and the remainder has no known explanation. Clonal size and the V and J genes are those of that table, whereas D and trimming came from the DNA. Across this sample there are about 190,000 clones, with almost 80% seen only once. The top ten clones comprise around 16% of the sample.

Whole blood was collected in K2EDTA tubes by collaborating institutions according to the institutions' own protocols. For TCRbeta analysis, collaborators shipped samples as frozen whole blood, isolated PBMCs, or DNA extracted from either of those sample types. The receptor was isolated from a man aged 60 to 75 with active or convalescent COVID-19. The material sequenced was peripheral blood.

The encoded CDR3 is CASSLGGSSSGNTIYF. The nucleotide sequence reads TGTGCCAGCAGCTTGGGGGGCTCAAGCTCTGGAAACACCATATATTTT. The rearranged segments are TRBV5-4 and TRBJ1-3; 5 matching bases give a weak D call of TRBD1. V is shortened by 0 bases, J by 0 bases, and the region joining them spans 10 bases. Spanning cysteine to phenylalanine, the CDR3 consists of 16 amino acids. Just CDR3 DNA is preserved here, 48 bases in frame from base 1. Taken from the germline V gene (reference sequence), the CDR1 and CDR2 loops are SGHNT and YYREEE.